This passage covers 19 T cell receptor beta chains from one sample sequenced in a study of Ad26.COV2.S vaccination and SARS-CoV-2 variants. Treatment of the sample: some 20 received Ad26.COV2.S at low or high dose, single or two shots; 5 received placebo; per-sample allocation not given. Material that was analyzed had been drawn on day 63 after the first vaccine or placebo injection. Using immunoSEQ multiplex PCR, the repertoire was profiled, and TCRdb retains in-frame clones only, with some absent. Among some 320,000 clones, roughly 84% were seen once, and the ten largest hold 1.9%. The specimen comprised peripheral blood, sampled in a trial of Ad26.COV2.S vaccine versus placebo. The receptor source for this set is a person between 18 and 65 years old who received the Ad26.COV2.S COVID-19 vaccine or a placebo.

Only a few counts were recorded for this clone. The V and J genes are TRBV9 and TRBJ1-3, with D unclear. The V gene lost 4 bases and the J gene lost 2 bases, with 16 bases spanning the gap. Per the germline V gene, CDR1 is SGDLS and CDR2 is YYNGEE. This CDR3 region has 16 residues. CDR3 amino acids: CASSPSFGSAGNTIYF. CDR3 in DNA: TGTGCCAGCAGCCCCTCGTTTGGGTCCGCTGGAAACACCATATATTTT.

The genes are TRBV7-2 and TRBJ1-1; D ambiguous. This CDR3 contains 16 residues. Germline V lookup: CDR1 SGHTA, CDR2 FQGNSA. V lost 5 bases, J lost 4 bases, and 20 bases lay in between. In DNA form, the CDR3 reads TGTGCCAGCAGCACAAGGTCCCTGGAAACCTTCACTGAAGCTTTCTTT. Its protein product is CASSTRSLETFTEAFF.

J is TRBJ2-2 and V is TRBV25-1; D remains unclear. The V end was cut by 3 bases, the J end by 5 bases, with 1 base between. CDR1 is MGHDK, CDR2 SYGVNS, per germline. The CDR3 is 11 amino acids. The CDR3 here is CASSETGELFF. Here the CDR3 DNA reads TGTGCCAGCAGTGAGACCGGGGAGCTGTTTTTT. The variable domain in full, completed from reference TRBV25-1 and TRBJ2-2, reads EADIYQTPRYLVIGTGKKITLECSQTMGHDKMYWYQQDPGMELHLIHYSYGVNSTEKGDLSSESTVSRIRTEHFPLTLESARPSHTSQYLCASSETGELFFGEGSRLTVL.

With respect to this clone: Other nucleotide sequences from this sample produce the same CDR3. This sequence joins TRBV5-1 and TRBJ2-7; no reliable D call. Germline V gene lookup returns CDR1 SGHRS and CDR2 YFSETQ. Trimming removed 0 bases from V and 2 bases from J, with 6 bases in between. This CDR3 is 13 amino acids long. This CDR3 reads CASSLVSPYEQYF. The CDR3 nucleotides are TGCGCCAGCAGCTTGGTGTCCCCCTACGAGCAGTACTTC.

This clone was observed a few times. J is TRBJ1-1 and V is TRBV10-3; the D is unclear. Germline values: CDR1 ENHRY, CDR2 SYGVKD. The CDR3 totals 16 residues. V was clipped by 0 bases and J by 5 bases, with 16 bases between them. The CDR3, as DNA: TGTGCCATCAGTGAGTCGAAGCAAGGCTATTTAACTGAAGCTTTCTTT. Protein product: CAISESKQGYLTEAFF.

The rearrangement uses TRBV5-1 and TRBJ1-1, with D possibly being TRBD1 (6 bases). CDR3 size: 16 residues. Between the trimmed V and J ends, which lost 0 bases and 1 base, there was a span of 13 bases. Looked up from germline, CDR1 is SGHRS and CDR2 is YFSETQ. The chain's CDR3 is CASSLEAGAANTEAFF. In DNA form, the CDR3 reads TGCGCCAGCAGCTTGGAGGCGGGGGCGGCGAACACTGAAGCTTTCTTT.

The V call is TRBV29-1, the J call TRBJ1-1; weak D call: TRBD1 (5 bases). Germline CDR1 SQVTM, CDR2 ANQGSEA. V lost 7 bases and J 2 bases, leaving 14 bases between the germline ends. The CDR3 runs to 13 residues. CDR3 nucleotides: TGCAGCGCCGCAGGACGGACAAACACTGAAGCTTTCTTT. Protein product: CSAAGRTNTEAFF. The variable domain in full, completed from reference TRBV29-1 and TRBJ1-1, reads SAVISQKPSRDICQRGTSLTIQCQVDSQVTMMFWYRQQPGQSLTLIATANQGSEATYESGFVIDKFPISRPNLTFSTLTVSNMSPEDSSIYLCSAAGRTNTEAFFGQGTRLTVV.

This clone appeared once. In nucleotides, the CDR3 is TGTGCCAGCAGTTTGGCAGGGAACTATGGCTACACCTTC. Translation gives CASSLAGNYGYTF. The V gene is TRBV12-3 or TRBV12-4, the J gene TRBJ1-2; a possible D gene is TRBD1 (5 bases). V was shortened by 3 bases and J by 2 bases, with 7 bases between the two germline ends. The CDR3 contains 13 residues.

The rearrangement links TRBV19 to TRBJ2-3; tentatively, D is TRBD2 (6 bases). Trimming removed 5 bases at V and 1 base at J, with 13 bases between. Germline values: CDR1 LNHDA, CDR2 SQIVND (reference sequence). This CDR3 is built from 15 residues. The CDR3 protein is CASSLLTRGTDTQYF. The CDR3 nucleotides are TGTGCCAGTAGTCTGTTGACTAGGGGCACAGATACGCAGTATTTT. The variable domain in full, completed from reference TRBV19 and TRBJ2-3, reads DGGITQSPKYLFRKEGQNVTLSCEQNLNHDAMYWYRQDPGQGLRLIYYSQIVNDFQKGDIAEGYSVSREKKESFPLTVTSAQKNPTAFYLCASSLLTRGTDTQYFGPGTRLTVL.

The chain uses TRBV18 and TRBJ2-5; D may be TRBD1 or TRBD2 (5 bases each). This CDR3 region has 15 residues. With 3 bases removed from V and 5 bases from J, the gap between germline ends came to 16 bases. Germline V gene sequence: CDR1 KGHSH, CDR2 LQKENI. CDR3 nucleotide sequence: TGTGCCAGCTCACCGTGGGACGGCTCAGGGGAGACCCAGTACTTC. Translated: CASSPWDGSGETQYF.

J is TRBJ2-5 and V is TRBV3-1 (or the pseudogene TRBV3-2); tentative D call: TRBD2 (5 bases). Per the germline V gene, CDR1 is LGHDT and CDR2 is YNNKEL (reference sequence). This CDR3 contains 14 residues. Trimming left V 4 bases short and J 9 bases short, with 18 bases between. CDR3 amino acids: CASSLGPRGGSQYF. DNA for the CDR3: TGTGCCAGCAGCCTTGGACCCCGGGGTGGGTCCCAGTACTTC.

The rearrangement joins TRBV19 to TRBJ2-3; TRBD2 agrees at 12 bases. The V gene's germline CDR1 is LNHDA and CDR2 SQIVND (reference sequence). V gave up 2 bases and J gave up 5 bases; unmatched junction bases: 8. CDR3 length: 17 residues. The DNA of the CDR3 is TGTGCCAGTAGTATAAGAGTCCTAGCGGGGGGGGAAGATACGCAGTATTTT. Its translation: CASSIRVLAGGEDTQYF.

A word on this clone: One end of the junction varies from germline; a read error may be responsible. The genes are TRBV12-3 or TRBV12-4 and TRBJ2-7, with TRBD1 matching 7 bases. There are 11 residues in the CDR3. For the CDR3, the DNA is TGTGCCAGCAGTTCCCCGGGACAGTTGTTCTTC. Amino acid sequence: CASSSPGQLFF.

This clone has a single count. The genes are TRBV3-1 (or the pseudogene TRBV3-2) and TRBJ1-6; D is unresolved. Trimming removed 2 bases from V and 10 bases from J, with 12 bases in between. The germline gives CDR1 LGHDT, CDR2 YNNKEL (reference sequence). The CDR3 loop spans 14 amino acids. CDR3 amino acids: CASSQRGTISPLHF. The CDR3, as DNA: TGTGCCAGCAGCCAACGGGGAACGATCTCACCCCTCCACTTT.

V usage is TRBV19 and J usage is TRBJ1-6; a possible D gene is TRBD1 (6 bases). CDR1 is LNHDA, CDR2 SQIVND, per germline (reference sequence). The CDR3 is made up of 17 amino acids. Trimming cost V 6 bases and J 6 bases, with 21 bases left between them. The chain's CDR3 is CASSIRPGGQPNSPLHF. In nucleotides, the CDR3 is TGTGCCAGTAGCATTCGCCCCGGGGGACAACCTAATTCACCCCTCCACTTT.

The rearrangement uses TRBV5-1 and TRBJ1-2, with D possibly being TRBD1 (5 bases). CDR3 length equals 12 residues. V was clipped by 3 bases and J by 3 bases, with 6 bases between them. The germline CDR1 and CDR2 sequences are SGHRS and YFSETQ. This CDR3 is CASSSTDYGYTF. The CDR3 nucleotides are TGCGCCAGCAGCTCGACAGACTATGGCTACACCTTC.

This sequence joins TRBV20-1 and TRBJ2-1; D might be TRBD2 (5 bases). Germline V CDR1 and CDR2: DFQATT, SNEGSKA (reference sequence). This CDR3 spans 17 amino acids. The germline V and J ends were trimmed by 3 bases and 9 bases, with 27 bases remaining between them. CDR3 coding DNA: TGCAGTGCTAGTCCTACCCGGGGATTAAAGCTATATGGTGAGCAGTTCTTC. This translates into CSASPTRGLKLYGEQFF.

In regard to this clone: At one end the junction does not follow the germline gene, possibly because of a read error. V and J are TRBV7-7 and TRBJ2-3; 9 positions match TRBD1. CDR3 length: 15 residues. CDR1 and CDR2 from the germline V gene are SSHAT and FNYEAQ (reference sequence). The DNA of the CDR3 is TGTGCTAGCAGCCACGGGACAGGGAGGACAGATACGCAGTATTTT. Its translation: CASSHGTGRTDTQYF.

The V gene is TRBV10-3, the J gene TRBJ2-2; D remains ambiguous. Germline assignment: CDR1 ENHRY and CDR2 SYGVKD. This CDR3 is built from 16 residues. The V and J ends lost 5 bases and 0 bases respectively, with 13 bases between them. The CDR3 DNA is TGTGCCATCAGTCTCCAGGCGCCCACGAACACCGGGGAGCTGTTTTTT. This sequence encodes CAISLQAPTNTGELFF.